Below, 10 T cell receptor beta chains from the same sample are listed, as sequenced in a study of shared clonotypes between healthy human individuals. Generated by immunoSEQ multiplex PCR, the TCRdb table keeps only in-frame clones and is missing some. The table has about 980,000 clones, over 75% seen once. Sequenced: memory CD4+ T cells sorted from blood. Documented subset: CD45RA-negative fraction. The receptors come from a man younger than 35 in good health.

This chain uses TRBV7-9 with TRBJ2-3, with TRBD2 matching 7 bases. CDR1 is SEHNR, CDR2 FQNEAQ, per germline (reference sequence). This CDR3 comprises 16 residues. The V segment lost 1 base and the J segment 1 base; nucleotides outside the gene matches: 5. The CDR3 DNA is TGTGCCAGCAGCTTAGTTGGTCTAGCGGGCACAGATACGCAGTATTTT. The encoded protein is CASSLVGLAGTDTQYF.

This clone was counted at least ten times. The chain combines TRBV9 with TRBJ2-1; D unresolved. Germline V lookup: CDR1 SGDLS, CDR2 YYNGEE. The V and J ends lost 3 bases and 9 bases respectively, with 13 bases between them. The CDR3 totals 13 residues. CDR3 sequence: CASSGDFVSEQFF. CDR3 nucleotides: TGTGCCAGCAGCGGAGACTTCGTCAGTGAGCAGTTCTTC.

The gene calls are TRBV6-1 and TRBJ2-7; no definite D call. Looked up from germline, CDR1 is MNHNS and CDR2 is SASEGT. This CDR3 region has 14 residues. With 8 bases removed from V and 0 bases from J, the gap between germline ends came to 14 bases. The CDR3, as DNA: TGTGCCAGCTCGTCCCCCAGGAGCTCCTACGAGCAGTACTTC. It codes for CASSSPRSSYEQYF.

The count of this clone is one. Other nucleotide sequences from this sample produce the same CDR3. This chain uses TRBV6-5 with TRBJ2-7; 10 bases are shared with TRBD1. The germline gives CDR1 MNHEY, CDR2 SVGAGI. After removal of 2 bases from V and 2 bases from J, the junction contained 3 bases not matched to a gene. This CDR3 contains 15 residues. This CDR3 is CASSYRDRGPYEQYF. The CDR3 bases are TGTGCCAGCAGTTACCGAGACAGGGGGCCCTACGAGCAGTACTTC.

A word on this clone: This sequence may be a read error, since a much larger clone differs from it by one base. This specimen includes other DNA sequences encoding the same CDR3. The chain uses TRBV6-4 and TRBJ2-7; 10 positions agree with TRBD1. This CDR3 is built from 13 residues. Germline-derived CDR1 and CDR2 are MRHNA and SNTAGT. V shed 6 bases, J shed 4 bases, and the junction held 3 bases outside the gene matches. The DNA for the CDR3 is TGTGCCAGCAGCCGGGACAGGGGTTACGAGCAGTACTTC. It translates to CASSRDRGYEQYF.

The V call is TRBV11-3, the J call TRBJ2-1; a weak D match, TRBD1 (6 bases). V gave up 5 bases and J gave up 1 base, with 9 bases separating them. Germline lookup yields CDR1 SGHNT and CDR2 YENEEA. The CDR3 runs 14 residues. CDR3 bases: TGTGCCAGCAGCGCAGGGGATTCCTACAATGAGCAGTTCTTC. It is translated as CASSAGDSYNEQFF. Using reference TRBV11-3 and TRBJ2-1 for the parts outside the CDR3, the full variable domain is EAGVVQSPRYKIIEKKQPVAFWCNPISGHNTLYWYLQNLGQGPELLIRYENEEAVDDSQLPKDRFSAERLKGVDSTLKIQPAELGDSAVYLCASSAGDSYNEQFFGPGTRLTVL.

There are a few counts of this clone. The J gene is TRBJ2-2, the V gene TRBV7-9, with D hard to call. V lost 2 bases to trimming and J lost 7 bases, with 11 bases between them. Germline CDR1 and CDR2: SEHNR and FQNEAQ (reference sequence). The CDR3 is 14 amino acids. The CDR3 is CASSLNSRVGELFF. In nucleotides, the CDR3 is TGTGCCAGCAGCTTAAATAGTCGGGTCGGGGAGCTGTTTTTT.

This clone has more than one count but fewer than ten. The gene calls are TRBV6-5 and TRBJ2-2, with D possibly being TRBD2 (6 bases). Trimming removed 4 bases from V and 4 bases from J, with 10 bases in between. Germline loops: CDR1 MNHEY, CDR2 SVGAGI. The CDR3 runs to 14 residues. DNA for the CDR3: TGTGCCAGCAGTTCAGGGAGGATCACCGGGGAGCTGTTTTTT. The encoded protein is CASSSGRITGELFF.

CDR3 DNA: TGTGCCAGCAGTTATTTCGCTGAGGGAGATACGCAGTATTTT. Protein sequence: CASSYFAEGDTQYF. This rearrangement joins TRBV6-6 to TRBJ2-3; a weak D match, TRBD2 (5 bases). The CDR3 spans 14 residues. Trimming removed 3 bases at V and 5 bases at J, with 12 bases between. Germline CDR1 reads MNHNY; CDR2 reads SVGAGI (reference sequence).

This clone was seen just once. The chain is built from TRBV5-1 and TRBJ1-6; no reliable D call. V was pared by 0 bases and J by 3 bases, with 7 bases between. The germline V gene encodes CDR1 SGHRS and CDR2 YFSETQ. This CDR3 comprises 15 residues. CDR3 sequence: CASSLGENYNSPLHF. CDR3 coding DNA: TGCGCCAGCAGCTTGGGCGAAAACTATAATTCACCCCTCCACTTT.